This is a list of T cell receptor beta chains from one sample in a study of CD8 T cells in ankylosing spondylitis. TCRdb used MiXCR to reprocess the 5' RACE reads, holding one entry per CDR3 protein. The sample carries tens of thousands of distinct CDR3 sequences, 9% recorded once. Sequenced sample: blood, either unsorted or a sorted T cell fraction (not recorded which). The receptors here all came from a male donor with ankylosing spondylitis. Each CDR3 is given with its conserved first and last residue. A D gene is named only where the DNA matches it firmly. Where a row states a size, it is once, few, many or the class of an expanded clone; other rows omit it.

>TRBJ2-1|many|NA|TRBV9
CASSVGSINEQFF
TGTGCCAGCAGCGTAGGTAGCATCAATGAGCAGTTCTTC
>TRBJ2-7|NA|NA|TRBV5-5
CASSPGLAAKGYYEQYF
TGTGCCAGCAGCCCCGGACTCGCGGCAAAGGGGTACTACGAGCAGTACTTC
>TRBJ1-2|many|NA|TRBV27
CASSLGGAYGYTF
TGTGCCAGCAGTCTAGGGGGGGCCTATGGCTACACCTTC
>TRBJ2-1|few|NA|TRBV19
CASSRGLGRNNEQFF
TGTGCCAGTAGTAGGGGACTTGGCCGGAACAATGAGCAGTTCTTC
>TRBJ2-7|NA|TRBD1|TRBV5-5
CASSLMTGNFYEQYF
TGTGCCAGCAGCTTAATGACAGGGAATTTCTACGAGCAGTACTTC
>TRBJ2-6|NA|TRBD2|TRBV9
CASSVAPGLAGANVLTF
TGTGCCAGCAGCGTAGCCCCGGGACTAGCTGGGGCCAACGTCCTGACTTTC
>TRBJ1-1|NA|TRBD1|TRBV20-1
CSARGQGYTEAFF
TGCAGTGCTAGAGGACAGGGGTACACTGAAGCTTTCTTT
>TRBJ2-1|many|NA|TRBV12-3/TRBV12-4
CASSPSGLWNEQFF
TGTGCCAGCAGCCCTTCCGGACTTTGGAATGAGCAGTTCTTC
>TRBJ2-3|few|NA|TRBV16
CASSQHGRGDNRTDTQYF
TGTGCCAGCAGCCAACACGGGAGAGGGGACAACCGCACAGATACGCAGTATTTT
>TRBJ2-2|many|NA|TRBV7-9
CASSAEGWSGELFF
TGTGCCAGCAGCGCAGAGGGGTGGTCCGGGGAGCTGTTTTTT
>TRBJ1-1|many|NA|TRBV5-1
CASSRSTGNTEAFF
TGCGCCAGCAGCCGGTCGACAGGGAACACTGAAGCTTTCTTT
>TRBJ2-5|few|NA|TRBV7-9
CASSLPRGRQETQYF
TGTGCCAGCAGCTTACCCCGGGGGCGCCAAGAGACCCAGTACTTC
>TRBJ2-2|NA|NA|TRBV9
CASSPNDPSWGTGELFF
TGTGCCAGCAGCCCTAATGATCCTAGTTGGGGGACCGGGGAGCTGTTTTTT
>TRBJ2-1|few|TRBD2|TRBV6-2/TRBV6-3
CASSYYRTSGSSYNEQFF
TGTGCCAGCAGCTACTACCGGACTAGCGGGAGCTCCTACAATGAGCAGTTCTTC
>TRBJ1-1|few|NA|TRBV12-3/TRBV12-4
CASSLAPVGGRTEAFF
TGTGCCAGCAGTTTAGCCCCAGTAGGGGGGCGGACTGAAGCTTTCTTT